This entry concerns a single TCR beta chain. This clone is medium-sized (0.01 to 0.1%) in its sample. The specificity of this receptor is unknown. From the germline J gene comes the end of the CDR3, since the read stops 3 residues before it. Other DNA sequences in the same sample also yield this CDR3. Both CVID patients and healthy controls were predominantly of Caucasian heritage. From each donor, about 5 to 8.5 ml of heparinized peripheral whole blood was collected. Genomic DNA from adults with common variable immune deficiency (CVID) and from healthy adult controls was the source for sequencing TCRbeta CDR3 repertoires. The control group was made up of around 22 healthy adult volunteers (10 male and roughly 12 female) whose ages ranged from roughly 23 to 70 years, with a mean age of approximately 34. Diluted blood was density-centrifuged over Hypaque 1077 or Ficoll-Paque to isolate peripheral blood mononuclear cells. Genomic DNA was extracted from unsorted mononuclear cells by Qiagen column purification or by a centrifugation-based method.

This sample was included in a study of T cell clonality in common variable immunodeficiency (dated by TCRdb to between 2014 and 2017). What the authors observed across the whole study: Increased TCRbeta clonality was found in CVID subjects compared with healthy controls (t-test p = 0.018), with the increase being most characteristic of about a third of subjects. Despite equal DNA input, controls averaged approximately 88,000 unique sequences per sample versus about 32,000 in CVID samples. According to the authors, finding the cause of the higher clonality in CVID would require sequencing the repertoires of T cell subpopulations. Correlations of repertoire features with clinical complications were constrained by heterogeneity among patients within the CVID cohort. Fewer deletions and N-nucleotide insertions were reportedly observed in CVID TCRbeta sequences, and highly modified clones with 13 or more V deletions were reportedly absent from CVID TCRbeta sequences. CVID subjects shared fewer TCRbeta clones with each other than healthy controls did (p < 0.0001).

CDR3 length: 13 amino acids, cysteine to phenylalanine. The DNA shown is the part of the CDR3 that was read: 30 bases, in frame from base 1. As encoded in the germline V gene (reference sequence), CDR1 is LNHDA while CDR2 is SQIVND. Cut back by 1 base and 4 bases, the V and J ends lie 7 bases apart. CVID samples and control samples contributed equivalent amounts of genomic DNA as sequencing input. For every sample, a 60 bp segment covering the rearranged TCRbeta CDR3 region was amplified and then sequenced. The immunoSEQ assay, a bias-corrected multiplex PCR combined with high-throughput sequencing, was used to amplify TCRbeta. As for the authors' bioinformatics: Every unique nucleotide sequence was considered a clone and was annotated with V, D and J genes, copy number and frequency. Sequences were labeled productive if in frame, and non-productive if out of frame or containing stop codons. Clonality was calculated from Shannon's entropy as previously described. The predicted amino acid sequences of productive clones were used to derive mean CDR3 Kyte-Doolittle hydropathy. Hierarchical clustering of scaled V gene usage was performed with the R hclust function using Manhattan distance and complete linkage. Sharing of clones by CDR3 amino acid sequence was evaluated through resampling of 12 repertoires per group over 100 rounds. Repertoires were searched for more than 55 published EBV-specific and about 250 published CMV-specific TCRbeta sequences. Two CVID samples yielding fewer than 10,000 sequences were excluded from analysis, leaving approximately 42 CVID repertoires. TCRdb's version of the immuneACCESS table is confined to in-frame rearrangements and falls short of the full clone set. An unresolved V gene accounts for under half of the shortfall where checked; the remainder is of unknown origin. V, J and clone size are taken as reported in that table, and D and trimming were inferred from the DNA itself. In this sample the table shows tens of thousands of clones, and no singletons are among them. 3.8% of the sample is held by the ten biggest clonotypes.

The TCR sequence derives from a person aged 18 to 75 in good health. Rearrangement joined TRBV19 to TRBJ1-2; the D gene identity is not certain. The sequenced material came from peripheral blood mononuclear cells. The CDR3 region: CASSIATAYGYTF. Partial CDR3 DNA: TGTGCCAGTAGTATAGCAACAGCCTATGGC.